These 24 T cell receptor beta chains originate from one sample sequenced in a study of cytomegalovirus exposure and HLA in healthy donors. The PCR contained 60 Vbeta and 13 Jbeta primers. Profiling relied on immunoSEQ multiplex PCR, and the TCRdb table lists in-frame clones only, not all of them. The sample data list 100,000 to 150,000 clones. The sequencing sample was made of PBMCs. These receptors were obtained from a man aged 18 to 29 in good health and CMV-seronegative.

In DNA form, the CDR3 reads TGCGCCAGCAGCTCGGGGGGGGCTTACAATGAGCAGTTCTTC. Its protein is CASSSGGAYNEQFF. J is TRBJ2-1 and V is TRBV5-1; TRBD2 aligns across 8 bases. This CDR3 is built from 14 residues. Germline CDR1 SGHRS, CDR2 YFSETQ. J lost 4 bases, V lost 3 bases, and 3 bases had no gene match.

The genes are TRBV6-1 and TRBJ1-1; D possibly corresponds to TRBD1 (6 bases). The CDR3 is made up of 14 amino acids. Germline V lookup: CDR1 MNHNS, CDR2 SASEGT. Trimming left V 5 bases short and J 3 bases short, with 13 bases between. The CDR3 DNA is TGTGCCAGCAGTTTAAGACGACAGGACACTGAAGCTTTCTTT. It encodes CASSLRRQDTEAFF.

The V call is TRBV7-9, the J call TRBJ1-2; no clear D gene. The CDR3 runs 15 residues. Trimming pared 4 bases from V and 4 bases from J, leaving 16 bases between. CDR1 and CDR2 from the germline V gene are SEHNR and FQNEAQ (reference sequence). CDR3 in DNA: TGTGCCAGCAGCTCGCGGGCCCTGGAGGGCTATGGCTACACCTTC. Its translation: CASSSRALEGYGYTF.

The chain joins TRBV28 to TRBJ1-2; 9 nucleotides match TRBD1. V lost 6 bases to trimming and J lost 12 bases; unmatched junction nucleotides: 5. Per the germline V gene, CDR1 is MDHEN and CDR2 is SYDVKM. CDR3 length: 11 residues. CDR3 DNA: TGTGCCAGCAGGGGACAGGGTTCAAACACCTTC. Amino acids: CASRGQGSNTF.

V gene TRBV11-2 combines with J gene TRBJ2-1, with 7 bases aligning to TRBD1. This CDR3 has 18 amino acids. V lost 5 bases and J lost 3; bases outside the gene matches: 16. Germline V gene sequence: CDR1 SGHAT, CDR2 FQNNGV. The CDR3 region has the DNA TGTGCCAGCAGCCTAAGACCCTTAGGACAGGTCGACTACAATGAGCAGTTCTTC. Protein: CASSLRPLGQVDYNEQFF.

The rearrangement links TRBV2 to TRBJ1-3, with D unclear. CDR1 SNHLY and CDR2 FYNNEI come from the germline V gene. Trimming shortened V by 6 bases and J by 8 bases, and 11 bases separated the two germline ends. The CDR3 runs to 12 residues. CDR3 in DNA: TGTGCCAGCAGACTGACCCGGGACACCATATATTTT. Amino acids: CASRLTRDTIYF.

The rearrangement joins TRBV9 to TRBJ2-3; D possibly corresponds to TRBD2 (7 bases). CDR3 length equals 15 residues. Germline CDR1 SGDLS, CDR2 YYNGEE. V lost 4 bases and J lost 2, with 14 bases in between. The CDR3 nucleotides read TGTGCCAGCAGCCCCCCCGGGGGGCTCACAGATACGCAGTATTTT. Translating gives CASSPPGGLTDTQYF.

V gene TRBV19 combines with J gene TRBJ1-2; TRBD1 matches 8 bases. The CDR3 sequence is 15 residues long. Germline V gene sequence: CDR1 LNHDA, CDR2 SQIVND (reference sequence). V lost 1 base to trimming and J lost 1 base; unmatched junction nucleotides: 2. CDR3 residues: CASSIAGQVNYGYTF. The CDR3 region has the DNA TGTGCCAGTAGTATAGCGGGACAGGTTAACTATGGCTACACCTTC.

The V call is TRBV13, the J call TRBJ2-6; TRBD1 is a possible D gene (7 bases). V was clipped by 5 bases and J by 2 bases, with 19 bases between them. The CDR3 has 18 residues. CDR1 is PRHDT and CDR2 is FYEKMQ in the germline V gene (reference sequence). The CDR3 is CASSLTGTAGPGANVLTF. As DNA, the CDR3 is TGTGCCAGCAGCCTGACCGGGACAGCGGGCCCTGGGGCCAACGTCCTGACTTTC.

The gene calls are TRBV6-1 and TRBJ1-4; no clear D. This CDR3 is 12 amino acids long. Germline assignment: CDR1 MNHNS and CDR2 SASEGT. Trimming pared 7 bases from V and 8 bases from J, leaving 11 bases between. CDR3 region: CASTGYGEKLFF. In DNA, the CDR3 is TGTGCCAGCACGGGATACGGAGAAAAACTGTTTTTT.

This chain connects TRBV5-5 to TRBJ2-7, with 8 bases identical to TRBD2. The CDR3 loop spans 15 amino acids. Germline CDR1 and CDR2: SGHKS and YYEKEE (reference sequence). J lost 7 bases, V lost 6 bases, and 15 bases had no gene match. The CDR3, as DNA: TGTGCCAGCATCCCGGGATTAGCGGGATTCTGGGAGCAGTACTTC. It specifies CASIPGLAGFWEQYF.

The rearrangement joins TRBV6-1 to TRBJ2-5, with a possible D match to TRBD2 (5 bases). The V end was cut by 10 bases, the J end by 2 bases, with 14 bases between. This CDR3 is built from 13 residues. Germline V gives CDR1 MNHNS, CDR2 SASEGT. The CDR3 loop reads CATSSGGQETQYF. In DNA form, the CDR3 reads TGTGCCACCTCCTCCGGCGGGCAAGAGACCCAGTACTTC.

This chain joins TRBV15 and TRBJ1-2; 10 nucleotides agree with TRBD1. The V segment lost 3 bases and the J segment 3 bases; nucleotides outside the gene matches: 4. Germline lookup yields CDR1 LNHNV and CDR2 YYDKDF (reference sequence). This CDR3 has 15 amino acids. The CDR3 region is CATSRLDRGDYGYTF. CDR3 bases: TGTGCCACCAGCAGGCTGGACAGGGGGGACTATGGCTACACCTTC.

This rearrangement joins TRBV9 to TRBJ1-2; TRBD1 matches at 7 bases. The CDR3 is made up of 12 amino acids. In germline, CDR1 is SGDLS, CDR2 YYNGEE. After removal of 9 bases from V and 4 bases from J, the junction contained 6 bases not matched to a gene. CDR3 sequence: CATSDRAYGYTF. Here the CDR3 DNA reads TGTGCCACCTCAGACAGGGCCTATGGCTACACCTTC.

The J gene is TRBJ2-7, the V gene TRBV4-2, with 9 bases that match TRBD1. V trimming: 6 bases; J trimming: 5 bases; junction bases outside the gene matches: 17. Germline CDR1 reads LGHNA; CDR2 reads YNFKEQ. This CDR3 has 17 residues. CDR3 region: CASSLKWDREERNEQYF. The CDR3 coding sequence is TGTGCCAGCAGTCTCAAATGGGACAGGGAAGAGAGAAACGAGCAGTACTTC.

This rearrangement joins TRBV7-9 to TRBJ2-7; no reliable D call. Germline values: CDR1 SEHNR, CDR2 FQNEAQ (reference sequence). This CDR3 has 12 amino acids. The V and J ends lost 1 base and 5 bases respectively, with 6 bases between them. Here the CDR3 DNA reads TGTGCCAGCAGCTTAGTGGCAGACGAGCAGTACTTC. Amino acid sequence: CASSLVADEQYF.

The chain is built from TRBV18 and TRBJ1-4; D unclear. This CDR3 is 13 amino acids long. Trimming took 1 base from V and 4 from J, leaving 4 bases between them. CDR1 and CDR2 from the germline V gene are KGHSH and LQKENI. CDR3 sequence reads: CASSPRSNEKLFF. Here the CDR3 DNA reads TGTGCCAGCTCACCACGGAGTAATGAAAAACTGTTTTTT.

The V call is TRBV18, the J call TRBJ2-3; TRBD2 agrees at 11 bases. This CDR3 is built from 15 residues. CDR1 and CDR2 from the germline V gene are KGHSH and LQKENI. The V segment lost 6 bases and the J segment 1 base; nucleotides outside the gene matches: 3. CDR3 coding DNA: TGTGCCAGCTCCCGACTAGCGGGACGCACAGATACGCAGTATTTT. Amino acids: CASSRLAGRTDTQYF.

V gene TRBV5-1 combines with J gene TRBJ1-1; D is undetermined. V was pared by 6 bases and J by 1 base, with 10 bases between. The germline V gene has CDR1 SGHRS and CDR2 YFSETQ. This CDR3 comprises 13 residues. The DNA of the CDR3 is TGCGCCAGCATTGGGCAGGCGAACACTGAAGCTTTCTTT. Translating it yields CASIGQANTEAFF.

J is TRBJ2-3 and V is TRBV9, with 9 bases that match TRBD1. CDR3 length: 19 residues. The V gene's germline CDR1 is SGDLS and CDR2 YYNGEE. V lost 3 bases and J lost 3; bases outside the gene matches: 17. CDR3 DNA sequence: TGTGCCAGCAGCGCGTCTCCATTCCCAACGGGACAGGGTACAGATACGCAGTATTTT. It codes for CASSASPFPTGQGTDTQYF. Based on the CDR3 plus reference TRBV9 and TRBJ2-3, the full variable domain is DSGVTQTPKHLITATGQRVTLRCSPRSGDLSVYWYQQSLDQGLQFLIQYYNGEERAKGNILERFSAQQFPDLHSELNLSSLELGDSALYFCASSASPFPTGQGTDTQYFGPGTRLTVL.

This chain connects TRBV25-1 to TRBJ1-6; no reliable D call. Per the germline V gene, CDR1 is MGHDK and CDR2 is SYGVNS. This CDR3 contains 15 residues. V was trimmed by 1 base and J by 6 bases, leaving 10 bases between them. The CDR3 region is CASSESPGFNSPLHF. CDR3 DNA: TGTGCCAGCAGTGAATCCCCGGGTTTTAATTCACCCCTCCACTTT. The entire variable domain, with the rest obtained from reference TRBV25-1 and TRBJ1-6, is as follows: EADIYQTPRYLVIGTGKKITLECSQTMGHDKMYWYQQDPGMELHLIHYSYGVNSTEKGDLSSESTVSRIRTEHFPLTLESARPSHTSQYLCASSESPGFNSPLHFGNGTRLTVT.

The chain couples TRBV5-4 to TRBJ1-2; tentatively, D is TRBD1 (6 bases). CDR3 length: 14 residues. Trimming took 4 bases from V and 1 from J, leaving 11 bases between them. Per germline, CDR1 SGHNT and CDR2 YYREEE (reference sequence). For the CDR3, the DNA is TGTGCCAGCAGCCAAACGGACAGTAACTATGGCTACACCTTC. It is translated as CASSQTDSNYGYTF.

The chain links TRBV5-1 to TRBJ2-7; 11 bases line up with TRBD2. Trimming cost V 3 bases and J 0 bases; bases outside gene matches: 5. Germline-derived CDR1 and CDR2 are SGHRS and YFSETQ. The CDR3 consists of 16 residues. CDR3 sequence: CASSYLAGGSSYEQYF. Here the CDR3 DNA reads TGCGCCAGCAGCTACCTAGCGGGAGGTAGCTCCTACGAGCAGTACTTC.

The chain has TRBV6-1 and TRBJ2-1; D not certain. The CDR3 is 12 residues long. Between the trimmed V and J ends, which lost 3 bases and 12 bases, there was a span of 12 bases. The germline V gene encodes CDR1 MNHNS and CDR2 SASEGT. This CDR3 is CASSELRVRQFF. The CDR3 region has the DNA TGTGCCAGCAGTGAGCTCCGGGTCAGGCAGTTCTTC.